This TCR beta chain comes out of a study of memory CD4+ T cells and cytomegalovirus serostatus. Concerning this clone itself: Antigen specificity is unknown.

Between the trimmed V and J ends, which lost 6 bases and 0 bases, there was a span of 11 bases. The CDR3 has 14 residues. Germline lookup yields CDR1 SNHLY and CDR2 FYNNEI. Original data processing: Out-of-frame sequences were removed, leaving roughly 2.1 million distinct TCRbeta sequences. This table comes from immunoSEQ multiplex PCR, and its TCRdb copy is limited to in-frame clones, with some not included. That table is the source of V, J and clone size, and D and trimming were worked out from the DNA. The profile shows about 50,000 clones, 60% to 80% of them singletons. Study-wide points: Each of 65 to 70 CMV-associated TCRbeta sequences occurred in one to five individuals. Suggested: most of the CMV-linked TCR signature lies in CD4+ memory cells.

The sort gate was single viable CD3+CD4+CD8-CD45RO+ cells for memory CD4+ T cells. Donors' CMV status reflects serum IgG against pp150, pp28, p38, p52. The source is an adult in good health and CMV-seronegative. The chain employs TRBV2 and TRBJ1-1; TRBD1 might be the D (6 bases). Sequenced sample: memory CD4+ T cells from blood. Written as DNA, the CDR3 is TGTGCCAGCAGCAAGACAGGATTGAACACTGAAGCTTTCTTT. Protein product: CASSKTGLNTEAFF.